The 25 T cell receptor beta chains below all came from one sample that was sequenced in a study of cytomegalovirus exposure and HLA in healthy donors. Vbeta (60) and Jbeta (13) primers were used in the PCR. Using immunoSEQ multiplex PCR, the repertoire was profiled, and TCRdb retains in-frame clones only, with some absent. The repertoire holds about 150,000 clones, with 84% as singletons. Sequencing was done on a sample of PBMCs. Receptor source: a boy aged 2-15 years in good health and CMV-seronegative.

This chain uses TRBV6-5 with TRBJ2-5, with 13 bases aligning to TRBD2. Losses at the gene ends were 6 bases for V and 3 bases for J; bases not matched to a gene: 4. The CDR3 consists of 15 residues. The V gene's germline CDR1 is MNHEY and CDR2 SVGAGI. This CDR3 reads CASRKLAGGEETQYF. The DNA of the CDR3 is TGTGCCAGCAGGAAACTAGCGGGAGGGGAAGAGACCCAGTACTTC.

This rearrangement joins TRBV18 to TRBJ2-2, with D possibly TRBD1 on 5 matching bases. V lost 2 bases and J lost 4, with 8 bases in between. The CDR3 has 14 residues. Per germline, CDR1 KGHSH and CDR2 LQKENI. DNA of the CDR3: TGTGCCAGCTCACCAGGAAGGGGCACCGGGGAGCTGTTTTTT. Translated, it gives CASSPGRGTGELFF.

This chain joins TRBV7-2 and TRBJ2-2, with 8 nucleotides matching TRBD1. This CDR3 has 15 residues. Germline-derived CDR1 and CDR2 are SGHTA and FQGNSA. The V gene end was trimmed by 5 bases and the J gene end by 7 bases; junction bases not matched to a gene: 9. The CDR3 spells CASSPRTGSYGELFF. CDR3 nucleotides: TGTGCCAGCAGCCCCCGGACAGGGTCGTACGGGGAGCTGTTTTTT.

The CDR3 loop reads CASSIDNGYTF. The DNA for the CDR3 is TGTGCCAGTAGTATAGATAATGGCTACACCTTC. The V call is TRBV19, the J call TRBJ1-2; D is uncertain. In germline, CDR1 is LNHDA, CDR2 SQIVND (reference sequence). Deletions cut 0 bases from V and 6 bases from J, with 2 bases between. The CDR3 extends over 11 amino acids.

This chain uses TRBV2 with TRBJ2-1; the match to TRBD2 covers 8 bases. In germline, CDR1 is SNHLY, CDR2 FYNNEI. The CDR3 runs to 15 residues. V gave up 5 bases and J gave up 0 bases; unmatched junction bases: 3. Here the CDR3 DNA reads TGTGCCAGCAGTCCCGGGACTAGCTCCTACAATGAGCAGTTCTTC. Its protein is CASSPGTSSYNEQFF. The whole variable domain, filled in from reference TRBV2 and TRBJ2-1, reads EPEVTQTPSHQVTQMGQEVILRCVPISNHLYFYWYRQILGQKVEFLVSFYNNEISEKSEIFDDQFSVERPDGSNFTLKIRSTKLEDSAMYFCASSPGTSSYNEQFFGPGTRLTVL.

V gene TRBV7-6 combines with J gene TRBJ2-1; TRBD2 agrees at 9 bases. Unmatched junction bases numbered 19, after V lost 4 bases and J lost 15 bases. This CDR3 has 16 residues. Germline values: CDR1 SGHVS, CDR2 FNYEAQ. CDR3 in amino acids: CASSSPWSSGRTKWFF. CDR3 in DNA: TGTGCCAGCAGCTCCCCTTGGAGTAGCGGGAGAACAAAGTGGTTCTTC.

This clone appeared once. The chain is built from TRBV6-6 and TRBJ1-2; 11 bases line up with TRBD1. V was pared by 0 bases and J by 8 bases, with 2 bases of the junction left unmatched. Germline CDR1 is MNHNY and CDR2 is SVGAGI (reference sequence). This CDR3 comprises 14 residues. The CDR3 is CASSYSGQGEGYTF. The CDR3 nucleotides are TGTGCCAGCAGTTACTCGGGACAGGGGGAAGGCTACACCTTC.

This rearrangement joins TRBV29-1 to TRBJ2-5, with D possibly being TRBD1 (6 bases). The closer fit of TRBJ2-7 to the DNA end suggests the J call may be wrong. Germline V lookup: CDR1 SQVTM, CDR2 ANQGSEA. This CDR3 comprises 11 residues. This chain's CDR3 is CSVEAGDEQYF. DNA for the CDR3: TGCAGCGTTGAAGCAGGGGACGAGCAGTACTTC.

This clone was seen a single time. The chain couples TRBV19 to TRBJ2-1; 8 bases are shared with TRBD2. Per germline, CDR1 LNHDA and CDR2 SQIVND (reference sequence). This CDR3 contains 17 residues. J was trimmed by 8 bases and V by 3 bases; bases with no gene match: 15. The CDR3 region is CASSMKHGSGRVDEQFF. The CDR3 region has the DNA TGTGCCAGTAGTATGAAGCACGGGAGCGGGAGAGTTGATGAGCAGTTCTTC. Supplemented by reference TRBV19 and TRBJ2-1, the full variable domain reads DGGITQSPKYLFRKEGQNVTLSCEQNLNHDAMYWYRQDPGQGLRLIYYSQIVNDFQKGDIAEGYSVSREKKESFPLTVTSAQKNPTAFYLCASSMKHGSGRVDEQFFGPGTRLTVL.

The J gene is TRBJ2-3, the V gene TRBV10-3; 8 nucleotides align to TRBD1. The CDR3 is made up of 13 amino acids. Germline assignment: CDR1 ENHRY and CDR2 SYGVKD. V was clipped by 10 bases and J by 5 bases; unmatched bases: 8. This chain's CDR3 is CATVTGAGDTQYF. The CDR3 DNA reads TGTGCCACCGTGACAGGGGCGGGAGATACGCAGTATTTT.

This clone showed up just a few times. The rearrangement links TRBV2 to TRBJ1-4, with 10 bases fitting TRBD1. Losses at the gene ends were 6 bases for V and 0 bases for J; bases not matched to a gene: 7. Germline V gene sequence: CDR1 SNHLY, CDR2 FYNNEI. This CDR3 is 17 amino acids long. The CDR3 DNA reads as TGTGCCAGCAGGATTCAAGGGACAGGGGCAACTAATGAAAAACTGTTTTTT. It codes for CASRIQGTGATNEKLFF.

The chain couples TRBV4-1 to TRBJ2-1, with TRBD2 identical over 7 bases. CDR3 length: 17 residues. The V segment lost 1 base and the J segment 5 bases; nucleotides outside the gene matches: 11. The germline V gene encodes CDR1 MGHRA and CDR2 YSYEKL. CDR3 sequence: CASSQAGGTGTHNEQFF. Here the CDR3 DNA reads TGCGCCAGCAGCCAAGCGGGGGGAACGGGAACCCACAATGAGCAGTTCTTC.

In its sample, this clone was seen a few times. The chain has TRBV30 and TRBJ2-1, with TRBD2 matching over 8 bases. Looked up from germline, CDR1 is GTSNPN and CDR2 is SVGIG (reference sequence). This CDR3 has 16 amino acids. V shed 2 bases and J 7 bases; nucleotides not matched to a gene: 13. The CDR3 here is CAWSPPLVAGINEQFF. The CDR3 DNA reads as TGTGCCTGGAGTCCTCCTTTAGTAGCGGGGATTAATGAGCAGTTCTTC.

The CDR3 protein is CASSEAMPGDRFYNEQFF. The CDR3 bases are TGTGCCAGCAGTGAAGCCATGCCGGGGGACAGGTTCTACAATGAGCAGTTCTTC. The V and J genes are TRBV2 and TRBJ2-1, with TRBD1 matching over 8 bases. Trimming cost V 0 bases and J 3 bases; bases outside gene matches: 10. The CDR3 is made up of 18 amino acids. Germline V gene data show CDR1 as SNHLY and CDR2 as FYNNEI.

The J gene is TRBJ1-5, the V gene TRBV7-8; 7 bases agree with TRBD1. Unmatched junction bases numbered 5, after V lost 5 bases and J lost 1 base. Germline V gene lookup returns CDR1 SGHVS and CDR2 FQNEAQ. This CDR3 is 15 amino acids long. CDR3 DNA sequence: TGTGCCAGCAGCCCCCAGGGGGTGAGCAATCAGCCCCAGCATTTT. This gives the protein CASSPQGVSNQPQHF.

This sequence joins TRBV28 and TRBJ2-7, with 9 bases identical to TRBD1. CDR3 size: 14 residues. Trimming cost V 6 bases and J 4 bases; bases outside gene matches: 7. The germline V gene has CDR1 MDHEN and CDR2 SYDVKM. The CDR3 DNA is TGTGCCAGCAGCCTCCGGGACAGGGATTACGAGCAGTACTTC. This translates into CASSLRDRDYEQYF. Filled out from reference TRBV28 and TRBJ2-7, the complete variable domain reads DVKVTQSSRYLVKRTGEKVFLECVQDMDHENMFWYRQDPGLGLRLIYFSYDVKMKEKGDIPEGYSVSREKKERFSLILESASTNQTSMYLCASSLRDRDYEQYFGPGTRLTVT.

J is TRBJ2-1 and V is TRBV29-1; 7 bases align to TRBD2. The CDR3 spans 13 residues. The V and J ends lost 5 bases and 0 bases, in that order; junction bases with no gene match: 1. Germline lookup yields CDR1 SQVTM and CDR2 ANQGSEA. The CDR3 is CSVCGSSYNEQFF. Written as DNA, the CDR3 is TGCAGCGTTTGCGGGAGCTCCTACAATGAGCAGTTCTTC.

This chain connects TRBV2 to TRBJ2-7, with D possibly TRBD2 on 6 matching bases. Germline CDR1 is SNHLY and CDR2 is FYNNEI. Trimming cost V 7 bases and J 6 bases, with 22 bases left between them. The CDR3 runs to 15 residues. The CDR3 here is CASTTTTGVATEQYF. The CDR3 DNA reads TGTGCCAGCACCACTACCACGGGAGTAGCGACCGAGCAGTACTTC.

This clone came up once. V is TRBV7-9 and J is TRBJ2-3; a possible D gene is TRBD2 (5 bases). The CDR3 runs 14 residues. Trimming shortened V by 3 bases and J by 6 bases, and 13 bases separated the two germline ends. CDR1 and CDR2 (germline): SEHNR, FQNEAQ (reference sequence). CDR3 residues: CASSFSAGLDTQYF. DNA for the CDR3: TGTGCCAGCAGCTTTAGTGCGGGCTTGGATACGCAGTATTTT.

This chain's CDR3 is CASSWYRVEREQYF. The CDR3 DNA sequence: TGTGCCAGCAGTTGGTACAGGGTGGAACGCGAGCAGTACTTC. The gene calls are TRBV28 and TRBJ2-7, with TRBD1 as a possible D gene (6 bases). The CDR3 runs to 14 residues. V dropped 4 bases and J dropped 6 bases, with 16 bases sitting between them. Germline assignment: CDR1 MDHEN and CDR2 SYDVKM.

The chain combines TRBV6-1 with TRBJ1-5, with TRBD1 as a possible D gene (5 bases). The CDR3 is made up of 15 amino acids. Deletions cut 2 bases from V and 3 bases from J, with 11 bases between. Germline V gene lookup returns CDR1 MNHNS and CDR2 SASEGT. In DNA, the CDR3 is TGTGCCAGCAGTGAACAGGGCCAGGACAATCAGCCCCAGCATTTT. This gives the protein CASSEQGQDNQPQHF.

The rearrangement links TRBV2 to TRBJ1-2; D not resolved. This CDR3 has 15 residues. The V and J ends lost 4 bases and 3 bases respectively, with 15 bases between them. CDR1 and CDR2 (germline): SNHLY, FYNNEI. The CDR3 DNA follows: TGTGCCAGCAGTGGTGTTGGCAGGAAGTACTATGGCTACACCTTC. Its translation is CASSGVGRKYYGYTF.

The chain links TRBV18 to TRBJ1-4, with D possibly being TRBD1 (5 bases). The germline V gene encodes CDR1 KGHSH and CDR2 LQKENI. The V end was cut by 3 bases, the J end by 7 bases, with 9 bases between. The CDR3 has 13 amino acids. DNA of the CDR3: TGTGCCAGCTCACCTGGGGCAGGTGAAAAACTGTTTTTT. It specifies CASSPGAGEKLFF. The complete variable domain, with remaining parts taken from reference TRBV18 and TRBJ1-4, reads NAGVMQNPRHLVRRRGQEARLRCSPMKGHSHVYWYRQLPEEGLKFMVYLQKENIIDESGMPKERFSAEFPKEGPSILRIQQVVRGDSAAYFCASSPGAGEKLFFGSGTQLSVL.

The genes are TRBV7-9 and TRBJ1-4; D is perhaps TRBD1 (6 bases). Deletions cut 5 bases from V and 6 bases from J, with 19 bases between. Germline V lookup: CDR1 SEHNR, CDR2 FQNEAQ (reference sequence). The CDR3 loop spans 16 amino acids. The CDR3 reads CASSSFVRGGDEKLFF. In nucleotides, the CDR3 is TGTGCCAGCAGCAGCTTTGTCAGGGGAGGGGATGAAAAACTGTTTTTT.

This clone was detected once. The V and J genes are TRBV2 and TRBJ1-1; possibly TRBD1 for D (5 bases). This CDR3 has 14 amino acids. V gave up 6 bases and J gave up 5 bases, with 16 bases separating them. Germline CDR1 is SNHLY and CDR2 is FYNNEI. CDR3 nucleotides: TGTGCCAGCAGCACTCGGGACGGGGGGACTGAAGCTTTCTTT. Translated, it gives CASSTRDGGTEAFF.